This T cell receptor (beta chain) was sequenced for a study of beta chain features in type 1 diabetes. The isolated RNA, all of it, was reverse transcribed, so expressed TCRB transcripts were what got sequenced. Naive, central memory and regulatory T cell samples yielded roughly 3.5 million reads on average. Libraries were prepared by immunoSEQ multiplex PCR; TCRdb keeps only in-frame clonotypes and omits some of them. The table shows roughly 230,000 clones, with roughly a tenth occurring only once. Central memory, naive, regulatory and stem cell-like memory CD4+ cells were sorted by CD45RO/CCR7/CD25/CD127/CD95/CD27. V was shortened by 3 bases and J by 0 bases, with 8 bases between the two germline ends. The CDR3 has 14 residues. Germline lookup yields CDR1 SGDLS and CDR2 YYNGEE. On this clone: Antigen: not known.

General study points: Shorter TCRB CDR3s, moderately but significantly so, marked every one of the four CD4+ subsets in Type 1 diabetes patients. Type 1 diabetes patients showed fewer insertions and more deletions at VDJ junctions. PCR might favor shorter templates, but any such skew would affect patients and controls equally.

The source of this sequence is a man aged 25 to 45 with type 1 diabetes. V and J are TRBV9 and TRBJ2-3; D is possibly TRBD1 (6 bases). Source material: naive CD4+ T cells from blood. The CDR3 DNA sequence: TGTGCCAGCAGCGCAACAGGGAGCACAGATACGCAGTATTTT. The encoded protein is CASSATGSTDTQYF.